The 7 T cell receptor beta chains below were found in one sample sequenced in a study of human T cells and chemical hapten exposure (dated by TCRdb to about 2021). Reading the label with the study, this specimen's time point is: patch test 3, about 24 weeks after DPC sensitization. Read against the paper, the sample's treatment or condition label means: therapeutic diphenylcyclopropenone sensitization with weekly scalp DPC. Total RNA was extracted from unfractionated whole blood collected in Tempus Blood RNA tubes. Preparation of the library involved RACE. TCRdb shows the sequencer as NextSeq 500. TCRdb passed the public sequencing reads through fastp at Q25 and MiXCR, retaining productive beta sequences. CDR3 protein sequences are deduplicated, and each keeps its most common genes and DNA. Within this sample are approximately 41,000 distinct CDR3 sequences, with 9% to 9.5% of them counted one time only. In total, the top ten clones hold 20% to 30% of the sample.

Sequencing was performed on whole blood, taken in connection with sensitization to the hapten diphenylcyclopropenone (DPC). The receptors here all came from a man aged 45-65 years with alopecia areata. Some clones in this sample may be carry-over from other donors' samples.

There are a few counts of this clonotype. The chain couples TRBV7-2 to TRBJ1-5; D not resolved. CDR3 size: 16 residues. Between the trimmed V and J ends, which lost 2 bases and 2 bases, there was a span of 13 bases. In germline, CDR1 is SGHTA, CDR2 FQGNSA. The CDR3 bases are TGTGCCAGCAGCTTAACCGTAGGACGGGGCAATCAGCCCCAGCATTTT. The encoded protein is CASSLTVGRGNQPQHF.

Worth noting for this clonotype: A much larger clone differs by one base, so this may be a read error. The rearrangement joins TRBV12-3 or TRBV12-4 to TRBJ1-5; D unclear. This CDR3 has 13 residues. CDR3 residues: CTSSFRSNQPQHF. DNA for the CDR3: TGTACCAGCAGTTTCAGAAGCAATCAGCCCCAGCATTTT.

In this sample, this clonotype turned up a few times. The V gene is TRBV29-1, the J gene TRBJ1-2; unclear D gene. With 2 bases removed from V and 8 bases from J, the gap between germline ends came to 15 bases. CDR3 length: 13 amino acids. Germline CDR1 and CDR2: SQVTM and ANQGSEA. The CDR3 loop is CSVEQGPSGGYTF. CDR3 sequence (DNA): TGCAGCGTTGAACAAGGCCCTTCCGGCGGCTACACCTTC.

This chain connects TRBV10-2 to TRBJ1-6; D is uncertain. The CDR3 loop spans 13 amino acids. The V gene's germline CDR1 is WSHSY and CDR2 SAAADI. Trimming stripped 7 bases from V and 4 bases from J, with 8 bases between. CDR3 loop: CASTREYNSPLHF. The CDR3 DNA is TGCGCCAGCACGCGCGAATATAATTCACCCCTCCACTTT.

This clonotype was recorded many times. J is TRBJ2-5 and V is TRBV20-1, with 7 bases matching TRBD1. Germline lookup yields CDR1 DFQATT and CDR2 SNEGSKA (reference sequence). V lost 6 bases, J lost 3 bases, and 16 bases stayed unmatched. There are 16 residues in the CDR3. CDR3 DNA: TGCAGTGCGGGACGGGACAGAGACGCCAATAAAGAGACCCAGTACTTC. Its protein product is CSAGRDRDANKETQYF.

The chain joins TRBV29-1 to TRBJ2-2; D perhaps matches TRBD2 (5 bases). This CDR3 comprises 13 residues. V was trimmed by 4 bases and J by 4 bases, leaving 10 bases between them. Germline V lookup: CDR1 SQVTM, CDR2 ANQGSEA. DNA of the CDR3: TGCAGCGTTGGAGGGAGTGGCACCGGGGAGCTGTTTTTT. Translation gives CSVGGSGTGELFF.

Ten or more counts support this clonotype. The gene calls are TRBV10-1 and TRBJ2-2, with 7 bases lining up with TRBD1. Germline V lookup: CDR1 WNHNN, CDR2 SYGVQD (reference sequence). With V trimmed by 5 bases and J by 2 bases, 5 bases remained unmatched. The CDR3 has 15 amino acids. The DNA for the CDR3 is TGCGCCAGCAGTCAGCGACAGGGAAACACCGGGGAGCTGTTTTTT. This codes for CASSQRQGNTGELFF.